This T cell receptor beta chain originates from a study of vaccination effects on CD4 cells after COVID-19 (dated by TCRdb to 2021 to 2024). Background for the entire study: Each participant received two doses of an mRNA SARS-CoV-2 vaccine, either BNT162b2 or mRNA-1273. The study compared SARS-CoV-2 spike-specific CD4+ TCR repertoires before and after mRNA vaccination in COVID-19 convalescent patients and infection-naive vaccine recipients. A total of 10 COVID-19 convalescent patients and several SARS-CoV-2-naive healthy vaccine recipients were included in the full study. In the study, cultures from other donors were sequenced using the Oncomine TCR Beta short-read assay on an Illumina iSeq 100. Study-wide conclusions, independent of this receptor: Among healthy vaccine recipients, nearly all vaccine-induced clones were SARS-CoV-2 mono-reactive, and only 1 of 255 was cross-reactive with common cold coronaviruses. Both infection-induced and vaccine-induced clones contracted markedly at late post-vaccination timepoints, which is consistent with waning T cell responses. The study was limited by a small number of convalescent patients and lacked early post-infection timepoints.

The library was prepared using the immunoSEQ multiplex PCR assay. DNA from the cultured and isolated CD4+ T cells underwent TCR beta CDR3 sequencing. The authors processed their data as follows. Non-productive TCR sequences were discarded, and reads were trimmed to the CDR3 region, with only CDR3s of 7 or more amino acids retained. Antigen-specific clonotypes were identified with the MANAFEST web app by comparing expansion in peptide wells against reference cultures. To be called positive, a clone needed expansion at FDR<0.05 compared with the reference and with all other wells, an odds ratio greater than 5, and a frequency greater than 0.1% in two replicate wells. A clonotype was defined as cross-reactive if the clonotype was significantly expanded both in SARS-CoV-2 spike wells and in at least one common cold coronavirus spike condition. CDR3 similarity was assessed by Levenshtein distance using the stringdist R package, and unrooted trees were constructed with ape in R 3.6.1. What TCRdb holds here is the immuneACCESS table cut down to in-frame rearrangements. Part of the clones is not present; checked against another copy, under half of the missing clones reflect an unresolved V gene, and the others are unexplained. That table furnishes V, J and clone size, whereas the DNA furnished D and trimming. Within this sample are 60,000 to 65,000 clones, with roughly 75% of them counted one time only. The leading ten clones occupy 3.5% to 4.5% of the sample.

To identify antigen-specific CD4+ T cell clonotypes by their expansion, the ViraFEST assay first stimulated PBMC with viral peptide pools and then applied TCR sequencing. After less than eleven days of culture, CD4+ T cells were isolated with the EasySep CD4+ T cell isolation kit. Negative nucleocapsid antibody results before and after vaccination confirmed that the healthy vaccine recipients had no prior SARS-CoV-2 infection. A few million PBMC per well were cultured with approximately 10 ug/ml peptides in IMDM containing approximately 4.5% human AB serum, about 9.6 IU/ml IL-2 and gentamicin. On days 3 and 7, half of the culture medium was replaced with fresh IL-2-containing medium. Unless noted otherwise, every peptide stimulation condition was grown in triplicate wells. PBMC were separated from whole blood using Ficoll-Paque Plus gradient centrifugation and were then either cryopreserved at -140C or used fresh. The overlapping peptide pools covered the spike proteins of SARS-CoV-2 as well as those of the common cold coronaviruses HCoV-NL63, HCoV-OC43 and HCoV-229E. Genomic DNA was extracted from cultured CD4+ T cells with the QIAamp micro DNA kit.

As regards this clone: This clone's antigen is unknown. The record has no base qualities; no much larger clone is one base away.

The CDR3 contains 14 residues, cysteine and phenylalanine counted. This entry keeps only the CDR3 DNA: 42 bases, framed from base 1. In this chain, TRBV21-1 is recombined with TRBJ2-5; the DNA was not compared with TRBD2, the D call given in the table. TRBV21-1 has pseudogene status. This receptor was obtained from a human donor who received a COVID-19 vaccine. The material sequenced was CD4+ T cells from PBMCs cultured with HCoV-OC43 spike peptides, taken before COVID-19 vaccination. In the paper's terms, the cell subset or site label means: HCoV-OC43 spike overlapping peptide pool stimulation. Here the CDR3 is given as CASSSGGWGETQYF. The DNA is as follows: TGTGCCAGCAGCAGCGGGGGATGGGGGGAGACCCAGTACTTC.